These 28 T cell receptor beta chains were sequenced from one sample in a study of tumor and adjacent non-tumor tissue in lung cancer. RNA was extracted from bulk tissue without any cell sorting. Distant lung tissue was collected more than 3 cm away from the tumor edge. A modified ARM-PCR protocol with three rounds of nested PCR amplified TCRbeta. MiXCR, applied by TCRdb to the multiplex PCR reads, yields one record per CDR3 protein. This sample has tens of thousands of distinct CDR3 sequences, with 55% to 65% found just once. Sequencing was done on a sample of distant non-tumor lung tissue. These receptors were obtained from a woman in her 70s with non-small cell lung cancer.

Concerning this clonotype: This may be a read error, as it is one base from a much larger clone. The chain couples TRBV30 to TRBJ2-1, with 7 bases that match TRBD2. Looked up from germline, CDR1 is GTSNPN and CDR2 is SVGIG (reference sequence). This CDR3 region has 13 residues. J was trimmed by 5 bases and V by 4 bases; bases with no gene match: 5. CDR3 in DNA: TGTGCCTGGACAGGGAGGGCCCACAATGAGCAGTTCTTC. Protein sequence: CAWTGRAHNEQFF.

The chain uses TRBV11-1 and TRBJ1-1, with D possibly being TRBD1 (6 bases). V gave up 3 bases and J gave up 6 bases, with 20 bases separating them. Per germline, CDR1 SGHAT and CDR2 FQDESV (reference sequence). CDR3 length: 16 amino acids. For the CDR3, the DNA is TGTGCCAGCAGCTTGGCGGTGGAGCCTGGGGGCCCTGAAGCTTTCTTT. Translated: CASSLAVEPGGPEAFF. The variable domain in full, completed from reference TRBV11-1 and TRBJ1-1, reads EAEVAQSPRYKITEKSQAVAFWCDPISGHATLYWYRQILGQGPELLVQFQDESVVDDSQLPKDRFSAERLKGVDSTLKIQPAELGDSAMYLCASSLAVEPGGPEAFFGQGTRLTVV.

Details on this clonotype: It is likely a read error, because the conserved phenylalanine at the end of the CDR3 is missing. V is TRBV2 and J is TRBJ1-4; 9 bases line up with TRBD1. V dropped 5 bases and J dropped 8; count of bases not matched to a gene: 3. Germline V gene lookup returns CDR1 SNHLY and CDR2 FYNNEI. This CDR3 has 13 amino acids. The CDR3 spells CASSRQGEEKLFY. CDR3 in DNA: TGTGCCAGCAGTCGACAGGGGGAGGAAAAACTGTTTTAT.

The chain employs TRBV5-5 and TRBJ1-2; TRBD1 might be the D (5 bases). The CDR3 is 15 residues long. Germline values: CDR1 SGHKS, CDR2 YYEKEE (reference sequence). Trimming removed 5 bases from V and 4 bases from J, with 18 bases in between. The CDR3 spells CASSYAGTKLYGYTF. The CDR3 DNA is TGTGCCAGCAGTTATGCCGGGACTAAGCTCTATGGCTACACCTTC.

Concerning this clonotype: The CDR3 end shows no conserved phenylalanine or tryptophan, and so a read error is likely. The genes are TRBV6-2 or TRBV6-3 and TRBJ2-7, with TRBD2 as a possible D gene (5 bases). Germline CDR1 is MNHEY and CDR2 is SVGEGT. The CDR3 has 14 residues. V lost 8 bases to trimming and J lost 1 base, with 15 bases between them. The CDR3 loop is CASSGSGPSYEQYY. The CDR3, as DNA: TGTGCCAGCTCGGGGTCAGGACCGTCCTACGAGCAGTACTAC.

For this clonotype: The junction shows a germline mismatch at one end, possibly a read error. V gene TRBV28 combines with J gene TRBJ2-1; D uncertain. Germline V gives CDR1 MDHEN, CDR2 SYDVKM. CDR3 size: 15 residues. Here the CDR3 DNA reads TGTGCCAACAGTCCCACATCTTATGTCAACAATGAGCAGTTCTTC. It encodes CANSPTSYVNNEQFF. Drawing the rest from reference TRBV28 and TRBJ2-1, the complete variable domain is DVKVTQSSRYLVKRTGEKVFLECVQDMDHENMFWYRQDPGLGLRLIYFSYDVKMKEKGDIPEGYSVSREKKERFSLILESASTNQTSMYLCANSPTSYVNNEQFFGPGTRLTVL.

Notes on this clonotype: Its ends do not fully match the called genes, so a read error is possible. The gene calls are TRBV29-1 and TRBJ2-7, with 10 bases aligning to TRBD2. The CDR3 runs 13 residues. Germline V gene lookup returns CDR1 SQVTM and CDR2 ANQGSEA. The DNA of the CDR3 is TGTAGCCTTTCTAGCGGGAGCTTTGGCGAGCAGTACTTC. It codes for CSLSSGSFGEQYF.

This clonotype was detected many times. The chain joins TRBV6-2 or TRBV6-3 to TRBJ2-7; D may be TRBD1 (6 bases). This CDR3 comprises 14 residues. CDR1 and CDR2 (germline): MNHEY, SVGEGT. Deletions cut 6 bases from V and 12 bases from J, with 24 bases between. Written as DNA, the CDR3 is TGTGCCAGCAGGGACGGACAGAACTATTACGAGGGGTACTTC. This encodes CASRDGQNYYEGYF.

This chain joins TRBV6-4 and TRBJ2-1, with a tentative D call TRBD2 (6 bases). This CDR3 has 14 amino acids. Trimming took 5 bases from V and 3 from J, leaving 11 bases between them. Per germline, CDR1 MRHNA and CDR2 SNTAGT. CDR3 nucleotide sequence: TGTGCCAGCAGTCGGAGCGGGCTCTACAATGAGCAGTTCTTC. This sequence encodes CASSRSGLYNEQFF.

Comments on this clonotype: This CDR3 is missing its conserved last phenylalanine or tryptophan, likely due to a read error. CDR3 nucleotide sequence: TGTGCCACCTCGTTCGAGTTTGGGGCCGTATCTGAAGCTTTCTTA. Its protein product is CATSFEFGAVSEAFL. The rearrangement uses TRBV6-6 and TRBJ1-1; the D gene is possibly TRBD1 (5 bases). Trimming removed 10 bases from V and 6 bases from J, with 24 bases in between. Germline CDR1 is MNHNY and CDR2 is SVGAGI (reference sequence). CDR3 size: 15 residues.

Remarks on this clonotype: A junction end diverges from the germline sequence, so it may reflect a read error. V usage is TRBV12-3 or TRBV12-4 and J usage is TRBJ2-7, with TRBD1 as a possible D gene (6 bases). The CDR3 loop spans 14 amino acids. The CDR3 reads CASSFWGRIYEQYF. Written as DNA, the CDR3 is TGTGCCAGCAGTTTCTGGGGGCGCATATACGAGCAGTATTTC.

The chain employs TRBV5-4 and TRBJ1-1; D gene unclear. Germline V CDR1 and CDR2: SGHNT, YYREEE (reference sequence). CDR3 size: 12 residues. V was pared by 7 bases and J by 6 bases, with 13 bases between. The CDR3 loop is CASYVEAAEAFF. The CDR3 DNA reads TGTGCCAGCTACGTCGAGGCGGCTGAAGCTTTCTTT.

As concerns this clonotype: One end of the junction varies from germline; a read error may be responsible. The V and J genes are TRBV29-1 and TRBJ2-1, with a weak D call TRBD2 (5 bases). Per germline, CDR1 SQVTM and CDR2 ANQGSEA. The CDR3 spans 13 residues. CDR3 nucleotides: TGCTGCGTTGCCCCTACTAGGCACAATGAGCAGTTCTTC. Amino acid sequence: CCVAPTRHNEQFF.

This clonotype has only a few counts. The junction shows a germline mismatch at one end, possibly a read error. This chain uses TRBV6-1 with TRBJ2-1, with TRBD1 as a possible D gene (6 bases). The CDR3 has 17 residues. The V gene's germline CDR1 is MNHNS and CDR2 SASEGT. The CDR3 DNA sequence: TGTGCCAGCAGGAGGGGGAGCATATGGGGCTCCTACAATGAACAGTTCTTC. This codes for CASRRGSIWGSYNEQFF.

Details on this clonotype: At one end the junction does not follow the germline gene, possibly because of a read error. V is TRBV28 and J is TRBJ2-7, with TRBD2 matching over 8 bases. Germline V gene lookup returns CDR1 MDHEN and CDR2 SYDVKM. There are 18 residues in the CDR3. CDR3 in amino acids: CASCFPGPAGAKDYEQYF. The CDR3 DNA reads as TGTGCCAGCTGTTTCCCGGGACCAGCGGGAGCGAAGGACTACGAGCAGTACTTC.

On this clonotype itself: Germline and junction disagree at one end, which may indicate a read error. The CDR3 region is CTTSEVGIGDTQYF. The CDR3 nucleotides read TGTACCACCAGTGAAGTGGGCATCGGAGATACGCAGTATTTT. This chain links TRBV24-1 with TRBJ2-3; D uncertain. Germline-derived CDR1 and CDR2 are KGHDR and SFDVKD. The CDR3 runs to 14 residues.

Of note for this clonotype: This could be a read error, since a much larger clone is one nucleotide away. J is TRBJ1-2 and V is TRBV20-1, with 7 bases lining up with TRBD1. The CDR3 length is 14 residues. Germline CDR1 reads DFQATT; CDR2 reads SNEGSKA (reference sequence). The V segment lost 5 bases and the J segment 3 bases; nucleotides outside the gene matches: 9. DNA for the CDR3: TGCAGTGCTGTCCGGGACAGTATTGACTATGGCTACACCTTC. As protein: CSAVRDSIDYGYTF.

This clonotype has ten or more counts. This may arise from a read error, as a much more abundant clone is one base away. The chain has TRBV29-1 and TRBJ2-1; 12 nucleotides align to TRBD2. This CDR3 comprises 14 residues. Germline lookup yields CDR1 SQVTM and CDR2 ANQGSEA. The CDR3 DNA reads TGCAGCGTTGACGGACTAGCGGGACTCAATGAGCAGCTCTTC. It is translated as CSVDGLAGLNEQLF.

A word on this clonotype: A read error may be the cause here, since a much bigger clone is one base away. The rearrangement links TRBV5-1 to TRBJ2-7; a weak D match, TRBD2 (6 bases). This CDR3 has 13 residues. V lost 3 bases, J lost 8 bases, and 15 bases lay in between. The V gene's germline CDR1 is SGHRS and CDR2 YFSETQ. The CDR3 here is CASSSEGLGKQYF. In nucleotides, the CDR3 is TGCGCCAGCAGCTCGGAGGGATTAGGCAAGCAGTACTTC.

This clonotype was seen a few times. A much larger clonotype is one base distant, so this may be a read error. This sequence joins TRBV6-5 and TRBJ2-7; D is uncertain. The length of the CDR3 is 11 residues. Germline CDR1 MNHEY, CDR2 SVGAGI. Trimming removed 6 bases from V and 6 bases from J, with 9 bases in between. Here the CDR3 DNA reads TGTGCCAGCAGATCTAACTGCGAGCAGTACTTC. The encoded protein is CASRSNCEQYF.

On this clonotype: With a much larger clone just one base away, this may be a read error. This chain joins TRBV12-3 or TRBV12-4 and TRBJ2-3, with 10 positions matching TRBD2. The CDR3 covers 14 residues. The trim removed 6 bases at V and 3 bases at J, leaving 3 bases unmatched. The CDR3 coding sequence is TGTGCCAGCAGGACTAGCGGGTGTACAGATACGCAGTATTTT. It is translated as CASRTSGCTDTQYF.

Comment on this clonotype: An end of the junction differs from the germline gene, which may be a read error. This sequence joins TRBV30 and TRBJ2-2, with D perhaps assigned TRBD1 or TRBD2 (5 bases each). CDR1 is GTSNPN and CDR2 is SVGIG in the germline V gene (reference sequence). The CDR3 is 14 residues long. CDR3 amino acids: CASPGTANTRELFF. The CDR3 DNA is TGTGCCTCCCCGGGGACGGCGAACACCAGGGAACTGTTTTTT.

This clonotype was counted a single time. Since no conserved phenylalanine or tryptophan closes the CDR3, a read error is the likely cause. This rearrangement joins TRBV30 to TRBJ1-1; D ambiguous. Germline assignment: CDR1 GTSNPN and CDR2 SVGIG (reference sequence). The CDR3 spans 15 residues. The CDR3 region is CAWSVGVGRATEAFV. CDR3 nucleotides: TGCGCCTGGAGTGTCGGGGTAGGAAGAGCCACTGAAGCTTTCGTT.

In this sample, this clonotype turned up many times. The chain recombines TRBV28 with TRBJ2-7, with D tentatively TRBD2 (5 bases). Germline CDR1 and CDR2: MDHEN and SYDVKM. The V gene lost 3 bases and the J gene lost 3 bases, with 12 bases spanning the gap. The CDR3 is 14 residues long. The CDR3 loop is CASSLSGIDYEQYF. The CDR3 DNA reads TGTGCCAGCAGTTTGTCGGGGATCGACTACGAGCAGTACTTC.

The chain employs TRBV28 and TRBJ2-7; no clear D gene. The CDR3 covers 14 residues. Per the germline V gene, CDR1 is MDHEN and CDR2 is SYDVKM. Trimming left V 5 bases short and J 4 bases short, with 15 bases between. The CDR3 DNA reads TGTGCCAGCAGTGACTGGAACAGTGGTTACGAGCAGTACTTC. Protein product: CASSDWNSGYEQYF. The full variable domain, rest sourced from reference TRBV28 and TRBJ2-7, is DVKVTQSSRYLVKRTGEKVFLECVQDMDHENMFWYRQDPGLGLRLIYFSYDVKMKEKGDIPEGYSVSREKKERFSLILESASTNQTSMYLCASSDWNSGYEQYFGPGTRLTVT.

Details on this clonotype: This may arise from a read error, as a much more abundant clone is one base away. The rearrangement joins TRBV5-1 to TRBJ2-5; 7 bases align to TRBD1. CDR1 SGHRS and CDR2 YFSETQ come from the germline V gene. The CDR3 consists of 14 residues. V trimming: 2 bases; J trimming: 5 bases; junction bases outside the gene matches: 6. The DNA of the CDR3 is TGCGCCAGCAGCTTTGGGAACAGGGGCGAGACCCAGTACTTC. Residues: CASSFGNRGETQYF.

To note about this clonotype: This could be a read error, since a much larger clone is one nucleotide away. The chain has TRBV24-1 and TRBJ1-3; D is unresolved. The CDR3 runs 16 residues. The V end lost 4 bases, the J end lost 0 bases, and 12 bases lay between the germline ends. Germline V gene data show CDR1 as KGHDR and CDR2 as SFDVKD. CDR3: CATSEEDETSGNTIYF. The CDR3 bases are TGTGCCACCAGTGAGGAAGACGAAACCTCTGGAAACACCATATATTTT.

Only a few counts were recorded for this clonotype. This chain links TRBV2 with TRBJ2-1; perhaps TRBD2 as D (5 bases). Germline-derived CDR1 and CDR2 are SNHLY and FYNNEI. There are 14 residues in the CDR3. V was shortened by 4 bases and J by 8 bases, with 15 bases between the two germline ends. CDR3: CASSAADAHDEQFF. The DNA of the CDR3 is TGTGCCAGCAGTGCAGCGGACGCGCACGATGAGCAGTTCTTC. Variable domain in full (rest from reference TRBV2 and TRBJ2-1): EPEVTQTPSHQVTQMGQEVILRCVPISNHLYFYWYRQILGQKVEFLVSFYNNEISEKSEIFDDQFSVERPDGSNFTLKIRSTKLEDSAMYFCASSAADAHDEQFFGPGTRLTVL.